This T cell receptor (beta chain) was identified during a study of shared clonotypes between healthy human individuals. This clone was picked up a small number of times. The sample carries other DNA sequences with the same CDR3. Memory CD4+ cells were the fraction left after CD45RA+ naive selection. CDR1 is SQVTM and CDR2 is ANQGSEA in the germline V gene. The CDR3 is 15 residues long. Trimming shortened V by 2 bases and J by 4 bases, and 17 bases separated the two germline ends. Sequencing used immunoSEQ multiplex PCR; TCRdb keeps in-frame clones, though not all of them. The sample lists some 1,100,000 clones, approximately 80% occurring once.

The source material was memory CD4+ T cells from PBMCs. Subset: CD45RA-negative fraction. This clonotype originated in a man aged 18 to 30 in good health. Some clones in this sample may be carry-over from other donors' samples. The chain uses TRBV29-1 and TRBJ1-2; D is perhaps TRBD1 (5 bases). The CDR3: CSVEIGSGRVYGYTF. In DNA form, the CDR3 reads TGCAGCGTTGAAATCGGGTCAGGGAGGGTCTATGGCTACACCTTC.